This TCR beta chain was captured in a study of control samples from healthy donors and cancer patients. Germline V gene sequence: CDR1 SQVTM, CDR2 ANQGSEA. V was trimmed by 3 bases and J by 2 bases, leaving 16 bases between them. The CDR3 loop spans 15 amino acids. Only in-frame clones appear in the TCRdb table, and some are missing; sequencing was by immunoSEQ multiplex PCR. The table lists some 120,000 clones, 85% to 90% of them singletons. The TCR comes from a woman between 65 and 79 years old in good health. The specimen was blood. V and J are TRBV29-1 and TRBJ1-1; TRBD1 is a possible D gene (5 bases). The CDR3 region has the DNA TGCAGCGTTGATAGGTCCGGGACGGTCAACACTGAAGCTTTCTTT. Translated, it gives CSVDRSGTVNTEAFF.